This T cell receptor (beta chain) was observed in a study of control samples from healthy donors and cancer patients. CDR1 is SNHLY, CDR2 FYNNEI, per germline. With 8 bases clipped from V and 0 bases from J, the junction kept 8 bases outside the gene matches. This CDR3 has 15 amino acids. Clones were read by immunoSEQ multiplex PCR, and TCRdb kept only the in-frame ones, dropping some. The data contain tens of thousands of clones, approximately 87% of them singletons. The gene calls are TRBV2 and TRBJ2-5, with 8 bases fitting TRBD2. Sequencing input: blood. The receptor was derived from a man aged 50 to 60 in good health. As DNA, the CDR3 is TGTGCCAGCTCCTCTGGCGGGGGGTACCAAGAGACCCAGTACTTC. This encodes CASSSGGGYQETQYF.